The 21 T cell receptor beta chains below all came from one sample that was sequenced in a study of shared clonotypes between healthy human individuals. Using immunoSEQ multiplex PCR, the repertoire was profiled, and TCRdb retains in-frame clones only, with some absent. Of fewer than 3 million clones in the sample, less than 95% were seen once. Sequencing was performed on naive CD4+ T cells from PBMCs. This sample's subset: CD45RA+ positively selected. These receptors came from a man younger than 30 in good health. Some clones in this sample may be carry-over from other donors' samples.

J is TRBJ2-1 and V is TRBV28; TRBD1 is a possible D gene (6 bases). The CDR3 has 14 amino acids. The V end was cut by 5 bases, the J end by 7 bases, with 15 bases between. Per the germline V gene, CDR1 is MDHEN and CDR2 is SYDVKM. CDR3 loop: CASSQQTGKNEQFF. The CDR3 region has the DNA TGTGCCAGCAGTCAACAGACAGGAAAGAATGAGCAGTTCTTC.

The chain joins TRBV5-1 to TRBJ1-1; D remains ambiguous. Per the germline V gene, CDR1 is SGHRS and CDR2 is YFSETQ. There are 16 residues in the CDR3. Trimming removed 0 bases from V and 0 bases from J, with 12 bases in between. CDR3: CASSLEGAAMNTEAFF. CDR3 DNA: TGCGCCAGCAGCTTGGAGGGAGCGGCGATGAACACTGAAGCTTTCTTT.

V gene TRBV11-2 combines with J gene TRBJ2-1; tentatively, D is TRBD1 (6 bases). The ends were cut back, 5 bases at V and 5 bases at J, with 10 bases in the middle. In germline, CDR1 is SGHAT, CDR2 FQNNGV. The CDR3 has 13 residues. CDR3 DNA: TGTGCCAGCAGCAGTTACAGGGACAATGAGCAGTTCTTC. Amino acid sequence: CASSSYRDNEQFF.

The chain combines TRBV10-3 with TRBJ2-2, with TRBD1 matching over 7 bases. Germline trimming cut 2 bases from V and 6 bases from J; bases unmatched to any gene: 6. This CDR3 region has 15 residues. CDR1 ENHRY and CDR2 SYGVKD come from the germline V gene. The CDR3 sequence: CAISEGQANAGELFF. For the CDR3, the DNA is TGTGCCATCAGTGAGGGACAGGCCAACGCCGGGGAGCTGTTTTTT.

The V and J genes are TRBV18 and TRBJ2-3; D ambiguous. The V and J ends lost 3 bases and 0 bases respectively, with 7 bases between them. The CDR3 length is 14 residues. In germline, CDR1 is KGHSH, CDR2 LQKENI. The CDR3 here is CASSPYPSTDTQYF. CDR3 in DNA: TGTGCCAGCTCACCTTACCCTAGCACAGATACGCAGTATTTT.

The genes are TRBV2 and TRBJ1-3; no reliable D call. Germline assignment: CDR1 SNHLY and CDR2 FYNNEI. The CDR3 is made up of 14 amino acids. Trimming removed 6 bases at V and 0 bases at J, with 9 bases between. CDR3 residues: CASRGLVSGNTIYF. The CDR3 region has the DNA TGTGCCAGCAGAGGCTTGGTCTCTGGAAACACCATATATTTT.

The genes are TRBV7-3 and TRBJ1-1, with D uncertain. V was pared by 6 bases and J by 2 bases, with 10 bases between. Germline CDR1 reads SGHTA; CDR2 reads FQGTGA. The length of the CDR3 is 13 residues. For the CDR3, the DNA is TGTGCCAGCAGGCTTACCATTAACACTGAAGCTTTCTTT. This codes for CASRLTINTEAFF.

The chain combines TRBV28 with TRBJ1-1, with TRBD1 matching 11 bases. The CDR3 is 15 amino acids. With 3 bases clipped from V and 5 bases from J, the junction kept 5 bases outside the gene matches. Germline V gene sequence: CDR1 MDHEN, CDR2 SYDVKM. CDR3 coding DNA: TGTGCCAGCAGTTTGGGAGGACAGGGGGCAACTGAAGCTTTCTTT. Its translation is CASSLGGQGATEAFF. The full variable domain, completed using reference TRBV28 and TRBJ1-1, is DVKVTQSSRYLVKRTGEKVFLECVQDMDHENMFWYRQDPGLGLRLIYFSYDVKMKEKGDIPEGYSVSREKKERFSLILESASTNQTSMYLCASSLGGQGATEAFFGQGTRLTVV.

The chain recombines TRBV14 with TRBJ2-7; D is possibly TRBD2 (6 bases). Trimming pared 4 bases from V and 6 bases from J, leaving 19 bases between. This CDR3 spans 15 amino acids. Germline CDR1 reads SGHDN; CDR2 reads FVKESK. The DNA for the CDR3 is TGTGCCAGCAGCCCCTCCGGCGGGGCCCGGGGCGAGCAGTACTTC. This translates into CASSPSGGARGEQYF.

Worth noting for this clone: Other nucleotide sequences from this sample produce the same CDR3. CDR3 region: CASSLEQGSDTQYF. For the CDR3, the DNA is TGCGCCAGCAGCTTGGAACAGGGCTCAGATACGCAGTATTTT. The chain has TRBV5-1 and TRBJ2-3; weak D call: TRBD1 (6 bases). The germline CDR1 and CDR2 sequences are SGHRS and YFSETQ. The V gene lost 0 bases and the J gene lost 4 bases, with 9 bases spanning the gap. The CDR3 consists of 14 residues. Drawing the rest from reference TRBV5-1 and TRBJ2-3, the complete variable domain is KAGVTQTPRYLIKTRGQQVTLSCSPISGHRSVSWYQQTPGQGLQFLFEYFSETQRNKGNFPGRFSGRQFSNSRSEMNVSTLELGDSALYLCASSLEQGSDTQYFGPGTRLTVL.

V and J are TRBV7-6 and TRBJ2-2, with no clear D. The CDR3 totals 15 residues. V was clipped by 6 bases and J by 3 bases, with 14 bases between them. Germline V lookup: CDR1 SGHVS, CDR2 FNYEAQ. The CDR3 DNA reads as TGTGCCAGCAGGGGGATCCGGGCGGACACCGGGGAGCTGTTTTTT. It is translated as CASRGIRADTGELFF.

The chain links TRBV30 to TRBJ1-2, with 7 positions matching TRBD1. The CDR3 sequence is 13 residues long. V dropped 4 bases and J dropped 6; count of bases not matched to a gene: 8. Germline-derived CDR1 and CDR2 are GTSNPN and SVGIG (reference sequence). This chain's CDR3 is CAWKGGRQNGYTF. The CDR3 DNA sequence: TGTGCCTGGAAAGGGGGCCGTCAGAATGGCTACACCTTC.

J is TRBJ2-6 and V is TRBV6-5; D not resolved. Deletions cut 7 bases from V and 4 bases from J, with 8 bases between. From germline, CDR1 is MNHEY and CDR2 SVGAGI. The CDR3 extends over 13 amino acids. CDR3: CASTPSGANVLTF. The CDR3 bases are TGTGCCAGCACCCCCTCGGGGGCCAACGTCCTGACTTTC.

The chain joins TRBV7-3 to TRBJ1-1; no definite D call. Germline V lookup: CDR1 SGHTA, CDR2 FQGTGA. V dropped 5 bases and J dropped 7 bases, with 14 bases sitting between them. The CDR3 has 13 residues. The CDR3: CASSIRAWDEAFF. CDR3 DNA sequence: TGTGCCAGCAGCATTAGGGCCTGGGATGAAGCTTTCTTT.

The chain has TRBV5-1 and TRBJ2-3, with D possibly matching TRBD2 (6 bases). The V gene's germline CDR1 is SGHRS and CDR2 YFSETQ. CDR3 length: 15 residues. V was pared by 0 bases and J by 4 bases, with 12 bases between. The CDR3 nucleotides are TGCGCCAGCAGCTTGGCCGGGAGTAGTCCAGATACGCAGTATTTT. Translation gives CASSLAGSSPDTQYF.

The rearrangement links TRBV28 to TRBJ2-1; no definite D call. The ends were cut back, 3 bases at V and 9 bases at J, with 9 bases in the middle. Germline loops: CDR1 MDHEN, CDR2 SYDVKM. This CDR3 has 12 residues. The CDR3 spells CASSLDVREQFF. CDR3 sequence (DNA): TGTGCCAGCAGTTTGGACGTCCGTGAGCAGTTCTTC. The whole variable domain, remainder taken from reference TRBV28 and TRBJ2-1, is DVKVTQSSRYLVKRTGEKVFLECVQDMDHENMFWYRQDPGLGLRLIYFSYDVKMKEKGDIPEGYSVSREKKERFSLILESASTNQTSMYLCASSLDVREQFFGPGTRLTVL.

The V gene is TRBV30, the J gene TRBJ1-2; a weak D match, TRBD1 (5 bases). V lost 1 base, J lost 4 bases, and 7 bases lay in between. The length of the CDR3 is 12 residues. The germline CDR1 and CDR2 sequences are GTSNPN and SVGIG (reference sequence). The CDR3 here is CAWSAGSYGYTF. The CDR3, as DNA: TGTGCCTGGAGTGCAGGGAGCTATGGCTACACCTTC. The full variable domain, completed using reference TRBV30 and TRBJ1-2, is SQTIHQWPATLVQPVGSPLSLECTVEGTSNPNLYWYRQAAGRGLQLLFYSVGIGQISSEVPQNLSASRPQDRQFILSSKKLLLSDSGFYLCAWSAGSYGYTFGSGTRLTVV.

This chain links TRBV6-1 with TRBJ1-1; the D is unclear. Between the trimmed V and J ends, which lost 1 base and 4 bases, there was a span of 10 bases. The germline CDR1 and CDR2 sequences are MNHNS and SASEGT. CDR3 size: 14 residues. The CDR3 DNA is TGTGCCAGCAGTGAAGGGGGTTGGGGCACTGAAGCTTTCTTT. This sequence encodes CASSEGGWGTEAFF.

CDR3 DNA: TGCGCCAGCAGCTTGTCGCCGAGCACTGGGGCCAACGTCCTGACTTTC. Translation: CASSLSPSTGANVLTF. The chain carries TRBV5-1 and TRBJ2-6, with no clear D. Trimming stripped 1 base from V and 2 bases from J, with 10 bases between. Germline V gene data show CDR1 as SGHRS and CDR2 as YFSETQ. The CDR3 contains 16 residues.

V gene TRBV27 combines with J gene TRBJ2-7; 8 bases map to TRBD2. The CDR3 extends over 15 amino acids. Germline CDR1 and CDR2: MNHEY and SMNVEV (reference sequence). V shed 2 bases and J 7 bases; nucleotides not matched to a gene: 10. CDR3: CASSLQPAGAGEQYF. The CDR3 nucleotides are TGTGCCAGCAGTTTACAGCCAGCGGGAGCGGGTGAGCAGTACTTC.

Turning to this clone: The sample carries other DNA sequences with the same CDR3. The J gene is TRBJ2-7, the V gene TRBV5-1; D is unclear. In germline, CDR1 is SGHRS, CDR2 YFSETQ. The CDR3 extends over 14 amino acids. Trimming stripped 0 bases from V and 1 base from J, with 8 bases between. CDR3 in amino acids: CASSLGGSSYEQYF. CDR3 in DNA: TGCGCCAGCAGCTTGGGTGGCAGTTCCTACGAGCAGTACTTC.